Listed below are T cell receptor beta chains from one sample, sequenced in a study of T cell changes during pregnancy in multiple sclerosis. Method: immunoSEQ multiplex PCR; TCRdb's copy keeps in-frame clones and lacks some. The profile shows 20,000 to 25,000 clones, just under 85% of them singletons. The sequences come from CD8+ T cells from peripheral blood mononuclear cells, collected in the first trimester of pregnancy. The receptors were gathered from a female donor in good health, enrolled as a control in a pregnancy study. CDR3s include the opening cysteine and the closing phenylalanine or tryptophan. The D gene is left open where the match is weak. Clone size is given for some rows only: seen once, a few or many times, or a class if the clone is expanded.

v_call	d_call	clone_size	j_call	cdr3_aa	cdr3_nt
TRBV9	.	.	TRBJ2-1	CATQQIASREQFF	TGTGCCACACAGCAGATAGCGTCTAGGGAGCAGTTCTTC
TRBV14	TRBD1	.	TRBJ2-7	CASSQDDRGYEQYF	TGTGCCAGCAGCCAAGATGACAGGGGGTACGAGCAGTACTTC
TRBV5-6	.	.	TRBJ1-2	CASSAPDFGQFRGGYTF	TGTGCCAGCAGCGCACCGGATTTTGGACAGTTTAGGGGTGGCTACACCTTC
TRBV15	.	.	TRBJ2-7	CATSPPSREQYF	TGTGCCACCAGCCCGCCATCCCGGGAGCAGTACTTC
TRBV4-2	.	.	TRBJ1-1	CASSQEEGSGYTEAFF	TGTGCCAGCAGCCAAGAAGAGGGCTCGGGGTACACTGAAGCTTTCTTT
TRBV11-2	TRBD1	once	TRBJ1-3	CASSRSQGANGNTIYF	TGTGCCAGCAGCCGATCTCAGGGGGCTAACGGAAACACCATATATTTT
TRBV5-3	.	once	TRBJ1-5	CARSPNPDRFYSNQPQHF	TGTGCCAGAAGCCCAAACCCCGACAGATTTTATAGCAATCAGCCCCAGCATTTT
TRBV6-5	.	.	TRBJ2-1	CASSWTLNNEQFF	TGTGCCAGCAGTTGGACACTCAACAATGAGCAGTTCTTC
TRBV14	.	.	TRBJ1-6	CASSQDSRQPPRSPLHF	TGTGCCAGCAGCCAAGATTCGCGACAGCCACCCCGTTCACCCCTCCACTTT
TRBV9	TRBD1	.	TRBJ1-2	CASSIPGQGVETNYGYTF	TGTGCCAGCAGCATTCCGGGACAGGGGGTTGAGACTAACTATGGCTACACCTTC
TRBV9	TRBD1	.	TRBJ1-2	CASSDQNAGQDHGNYGYTF	TGTGCCAGCAGCGACCAGAACGCAGGACAGGACCACGGGAACTATGGCTACACCTTC
TRBV4-2	TRBD2	.	TRBJ2-3	CASSLLAGGTDTQYF	TGTGCCAGCAGCCTCCTAGCGGGGGGCACAGATACGCAGTATTTT
TRBV5-6	.	.	TRBJ1-4	CASSSAGGGEKLFF	TGTGCCAGCAGCTCCGCCGGGGGAGGTGAAAAACTGTTTTTT
TRBV7-9	TRBD1	.	TRBJ1-5	CASSHSGTGLNQPQHF	TGTGCCAGCAGCCACTCAGGGACAGGACTAAATCAGCCCCAGCATTTT
TRBV30	.	few	TRBJ1-2	CARGRENLGDYTF	TGTGCCCGCGGCAGGGAAAACTTAGGGGACTACACCTTC
TRBV19	.	once	TRBJ2-1	CASSIRGTYNEQFF	TGTGCCAGTAGTATCCGGGGAACGTACAATGAGCAGTTCTTC
TRBV7-9	TRBD2	.	TRBJ2-2	CASSLGRLAGGKNTGELFF	TGTGCCAGCAGCTTAGGGCGACTAGCGGGGGGCAAGAACACCGGGGAGCTGTTTTTT
TRBV7-9	TRBD1	once	TRBJ2-1	CASGTPGQGVRGEQFF	TGTGCCAGCGGTACTCCGGGACAGGGGGTAAGGGGTGAGCAGTTCTTC
TRBV6-4	TRBD2	.	TRBJ2-3	CASSDSGGGTTDTQYF	TGTGCCAGCAGTGACTCAGGCGGGGGGACCACAGATACGCAGTATTTT
TRBV7-9	.	.	TRBJ2-5	CASCQSIQETQYF	TGTGCCAGTTGTCAATCGATACAGGAGACCCAGTACTTC